The T cell receptor (beta chain) described here comes from a study of radiotherapy plus CTLA-4 blockade in lung cancer. Study in general: Objective responses were recorded in 15% to 20% of patients, with disease control recorded in 25% to 40%.

General study points: Best predicting response, reportedly, were early blood T cell clone dynamics, with interferon-beta. An expansion of tumor-derived TCR clones occurred in blood after radiotherapy plus ipilimumab.

Note on this clone: Antigen unknown.

Sequenced by immunoSEQ multiplex PCR; TCRdb stores in-frame clones only, minus some. The table has 50,000 to 65,000 clones, around 75% seen once. In germline, CDR1 is LGHNT, CDR2 FRNRAP. J gave up 3 bases and V 5 bases, and 5 bases lay outside the gene matches. The CDR3 sequence is 15 residues long. This chain links TRBV12-5 with TRBJ2-2, with 8 bases matching TRBD2. The source material was peripheral blood, sampled from a patient treated with radiotherapy plus ipilimumab. The clonotype comes from a human donor with non-small cell lung cancer who had a complete response to radiotherapy plus ipilimumab. For the CDR3, the DNA is TGTGCTAGTGGTACCACTAGCGGTTACACCGGGGAGCTGTTTTTT. Its protein is CASGTTSGYTGELFF.